The TCR beta chain described here comes from a study of shared clonotypes between healthy human individuals. Overall study results and limits: Naive subsets tended to show greater estimated richness than memory subsets. Expectations were that clonotype sharing among donors would be affected by sequencing depth. Non-shared clonotypes had lower generation probabilities than those shared by all four donors.

The V and J ends lost 9 bases and 4 bases, in that order; junction bases with no gene match: 6. This CDR3 is built from 13 residues. Germline V gene lookup returns CDR1 WNHNN and CDR2 SYGVQD (reference sequence). The method was immunoSEQ multiplex PCR; TCRdb's version includes in-frame clones alone and lacks a portion of them. The sample includes about 680,000 clones, around two thirds seen only once; the top ten take about 1.7%. To note about this clone: Its antigen remains unknown.

Sequencing was done on a sample of memory CD4+ T cells sorted from blood. Subset: CD45RA-negative fraction. This chain connects TRBV10-1 to TRBJ2-1; 7 nucleotides agree with TRBD1. This sequence was found in a woman aged 25 to 39 in good health. The CDR3 region has the DNA TGCGCCAGGACAGGGCCACCGTACAATGAGCAGTTCTTC. Translated, it gives CARTGPPYNEQFF.